A selection of T cell receptor beta chains follows, all from one sample in a study of T cells expressing NK-cell markers. TCRdb re-called the 5' RACE reads; every CDR3 protein appears as one record, without DNA. This sample's table has 350,000 to 500,000 distinct CDR3 sequences. Sequencing used blood T cells: a sorted CD56 or NKG2C T cell subset, CD4+ or CD8+ T cells, or bulk PBMC T cells (not recorded which). Receptor source: a woman between 18 and 69 years old in good health. Both conserved end residues are part of each CDR3.

J: TRBJ2-3; V: TRBV20-1; CDR3: CSAPPGAGKKDTQYF
J: TRBJ2-5; V: TRBV29-1; CDR3: CSVDQGAQETQYF
J: TRBJ1-2; V: TRBV11-2; CDR3: CASSSLWTADQINYGYTF
J: TRBJ2-6; V: TRBV6-1; CDR3: CASRPGLFGANVLTF
J: TRBJ2-1; V: TRBV19; CDR3: CASSTPTAYNEQFF
J: TRBJ2-2; V: TRBV29-1; CDR3: CSVVGRASQGAVGELFF
J: TRBJ1-5; V: TRBV19; CDR3: CASSMAPSHQPQHF
J: TRBJ1-1; V: TRBV29-1; CDR3: CSVAQGNTEAFF
J: TRBJ2-1; V: TRBV7-8; CDR3: CAGAGSLTSYNEQFF
J: TRBJ2-1; V: TRBV11-2; CDR3: CASSLFGTFSYNEQFF
J: TRBJ1-6; V: TRBV20-1; CDR3: CSARDPRQGDNSPLHF
J: TRBJ2-7; V: TRBV12-3/TRBV12-4; CDR3: CASSFQGPPYEQYF
J: TRBJ1-2; V: TRBV12-3/TRBV12-4; CDR3: CASNYLGALYGYTF
J: TRBJ2-5; V: TRBV6-6; CDR3: CASSWAVLEPQYF